The TCR beta chain under discussion was sequenced for a study of identical twins. The study, taken as a whole, reports: Beta out-of-frame twin sharing showed a weaker excess. Abundant beta clonotypes from cord blood had fewer insertions, unlike memory repertoires, which showed none. Models, which agreed with sharing between unrelated individuals, nonetheless underestimated the out-of-frame TCR alpha sharing seen in monozygotic twins.

This CDR3 has 15 residues. V was clipped by 1 base and J by 1 base; unmatched bases: 2. The sample holds many counts of this clonotype. What it binds is unknown. Template switching (which added a universal primer site) was used, and cDNA carried unique molecular identifiers. TCRdb re-derived calls from the 5' RACE reads in MiXCR, one entry per CDR3 protein. The table shows around 960,000 distinct CDR3 sequences, with more than 9% occurring only once. The data were also submitted as part of a second study, on yellow fever vaccine responses in identical twins.

This receptor was obtained from a woman under 30 in good health. The chain employs TRBV12-3 or TRBV12-4 and TRBJ2-5, with 8 bases lining up with TRBD1. Sequenced material: PBMCs. In DNA, the CDR3 is TGTGCCAGCAGTTTAGGACAGGGGATCCAAGAGACCCAGTACTTC. Translated, it gives CASSLGQGIQETQYF.